These 14 T cell receptor beta chains were all obtained from the same sample, sequenced in a study of T-cell memory formation after mild COVID-19. TCRdb reprocessed the 5' RACE reads via MiXCR and lists one record per CDR3 protein. The sample has over 450,000 distinct CDR3 sequences; about 20% are singletons. The sequencing input was PBMCs or a T cell subset sorted from them (not recorded which). The receptors stem from an adult woman who had mild COVID-19 (a few samples of this study predate the infection). Cell type and time point are not known.

The sample holds a few counts of this clonotype. The chain employs TRBV7-8 and TRBJ2-2; 10 bases map to TRBD2. CDR1 and CDR2 (germline): SGHVS, FQNEAQ. This CDR3 spans 14 amino acids. V gave up 9 bases and J gave up 0 bases; unmatched junction bases: 1. CDR3 residues: CASLAGANTGELFF. CDR3 coding DNA: TGTGCCAGTCTAGCGGGGGCGAACACCGGGGAGCTGTTTTTT.

The V call is TRBV2, the J call TRBJ2-2; 7 positions match TRBD2. Germline-derived CDR1 and CDR2 are SNHLY and FYNNEI. J gave up 2 bases and V 6 bases, and 9 bases lay outside the gene matches. The CDR3 loop spans 16 amino acids. The CDR3 DNA reads as TGTGCCAGCAGGGACGTCGGGACTATTAACACCGGGGAGCTGTTTTTT. Translation: CASRDVGTINTGELFF.

The rearrangement uses TRBV7-9 and TRBJ2-5; D ambiguous. Per germline, CDR1 SEHNR and CDR2 FQNEAQ (reference sequence). Between the trimmed V and J ends, which lost 5 bases and 4 bases, there was a span of 11 bases. This CDR3 spans 13 amino acids. CDR3 nucleotide sequence: TGTGCCAGCAGCCCTAGAGAAACAGAGACCCAGTACTTC. This gives the protein CASSPRETETQYF. The complete variable domain, with remaining parts taken from reference TRBV7-9 and TRBJ2-5, reads DTGVSQNPRHKITKRGQNVTFRCDPISEHNRLYWYRQTLGQGPEFLTYFQNEAQLEKSRLLSDRFSAERPKGSFSTLEIQRTEQGDSAMYLCASSPRETETQYFGPGTRLLVL.

The rearrangement uses TRBV7-9 and TRBJ2-3; TRBD2 might be the D (5 bases). Germline V gene lookup returns CDR1 SEHNR and CDR2 FQNEAQ (reference sequence). Trimming stripped 1 base from V and 0 bases from J, with 11 bases between. This CDR3 has 16 residues. The CDR3, as DNA: TGTGCCAGCAGCTTAGGGGAGCGGACTAGCACAGATACGCAGTATTTT. Its translation is CASSLGERTSTDTQYF.

This clonotype was detected a few times. The chain employs TRBV14 and TRBJ2-3; 7 nucleotides line up with TRBD2. With 4 bases clipped from V and 6 bases from J, the junction kept 7 bases outside the gene matches. There are 14 residues in the CDR3. Germline CDR1 SGHDN, CDR2 FVKESK. The CDR3: CASSPWGGEDTQYF. DNA of the CDR3: TGTGCCAGCAGCCCCTGGGGAGGGGAGGATACGCAGTATTTT.

This clonotype was seen only a few times. The rearrangement links TRBV7-6 to TRBJ2-1, with 8 bases identical to TRBD2. Germline values: CDR1 SGHVS, CDR2 FNYEAQ. The CDR3 loop spans 15 amino acids. The V and J ends lost 4 bases and 4 bases, in that order; junction bases with no gene match: 6. The CDR3 loop reads CASSSGGRSYNEQFF. DNA of the CDR3: TGTGCCAGCAGCTCAGGCGGGAGGAGTTACAATGAGCAGTTCTTC.

This sequence joins TRBV5-4 and TRBJ2-7, with D perhaps TRBD2 (6 bases). Trimming took off 4 bases at V and 2 bases at J, with 19 bases between the two ends. Germline CDR1 and CDR2: SGHNT and YYREEE (reference sequence). There are 16 residues in the CDR3. The CDR3 nucleotides are TGTGCCAGCAGCCCGCGGGGACTTGGCAACCCCTACGAGCAGTACTTC. Translated: CASSPRGLGNPYEQYF.

V and J are TRBV20-1 and TRBJ2-7; TRBD1 agrees at 9 bases. V trimming: 1 base; J trimming: 2 bases; junction bases outside the gene matches: 3. CDR3 size: 14 residues. The germline gives CDR1 DFQATT, CDR2 SNEGSKA (reference sequence). The CDR3 DNA follows: TGCAGTGCTAGAGGGGACAGGGTGCCCTACGAGCAGTACTTC. It yields the protein CSARGDRVPYEQYF.

The rearrangement uses TRBV12-3 or TRBV12-4 and TRBJ1-2, with D uncertain. This CDR3 comprises 12 residues. V lost 3 bases and J 5 bases, leaving 7 bases between the germline ends. The CDR3 region is CASSFEEYGYTF. CDR3 DNA sequence: TGTGCCAGCAGTTTTGAAGAGTATGGCTACACCTTC.

This clonotype was picked up a small number of times. The CDR3 reads CASSMGLAGSNEQFF. The CDR3 DNA follows: TGTGCCAGCAGCATGGGACTAGCGGGATCCAATGAGCAGTTCTTC. This sequence joins TRBV7-2 and TRBJ2-1; 13 bases are a match to TRBD2. The CDR3 covers 15 residues. Germline V gene sequence: CDR1 SGHTA, CDR2 FQGNSA. J lost 6 bases, V lost 5 bases, and 4 bases had no gene match.

The chain links TRBV7-9 to TRBJ1-1, with TRBD1 identical over 7 bases. Per germline, CDR1 SEHNR and CDR2 FQNEAQ (reference sequence). The CDR3 runs to 14 residues. Trimming took 5 bases from V and 7 from J; bases not matched to a gene: 10. The CDR3 loop is CASSPFRQGHEAFF. Written as DNA, the CDR3 is TGTGCCAGCAGCCCCTTTCGACAGGGCCATGAAGCTTTCTTT. The full variable domain, with the rest looked up from reference TRBV7-9 and TRBJ1-1, is DTGVSQNPRHKITKRGQNVTFRCDPISEHNRLYWYRQTLGQGPEFLTYFQNEAQLEKSRLLSDRFSAERPKGSFSTLEIQRTEQGDSAMYLCASSPFRQGHEAFFGQGTRLTVV.

This clonotype was seen more than once but under ten times. The chain has TRBV27 and TRBJ2-1; 7 bases are a match to TRBD2. The ends lost 4 bases at V and 9 bases at J; junction bases unmatched: 6. This CDR3 spans 13 amino acids. Germline V gene data show CDR1 as MNHEY and CDR2 as SMNVEV (reference sequence). The CDR3 bases are TGTGCCAGCAGTTACGGGAGGCCGGGTGAGCAGTTCTTC. It translates to CASSYGRPGEQFF.

The chain couples TRBV5-1 to TRBJ1-4, with D possibly being TRBD1 (5 bases). CDR1 and CDR2 (germline): SGHRS, YFSETQ. V lost 4 bases and J 5 bases, leaving 15 bases between the germline ends. This CDR3 comprises 15 residues. The CDR3 bases are TGCGCCAGCAGCGCTGACAGAGCGGAGAATGAAAAACTGTTTTTT. Amino acids: CASSADRAENEKLFF.

The chain recombines TRBV25-1 with TRBJ2-1; 7 positions match TRBD2. The ends lost 6 bases at V and 6 bases at J; junction bases unmatched: 8. CDR1 is MGHDK, CDR2 SYGVNS, per germline. This CDR3 is 14 amino acids long. CDR3 residues: CASRGAGASNEQFF. CDR3 sequence (DNA): TGTGCCAGCAGAGGGGCGGGAGCCTCCAATGAGCAGTTCTTC.